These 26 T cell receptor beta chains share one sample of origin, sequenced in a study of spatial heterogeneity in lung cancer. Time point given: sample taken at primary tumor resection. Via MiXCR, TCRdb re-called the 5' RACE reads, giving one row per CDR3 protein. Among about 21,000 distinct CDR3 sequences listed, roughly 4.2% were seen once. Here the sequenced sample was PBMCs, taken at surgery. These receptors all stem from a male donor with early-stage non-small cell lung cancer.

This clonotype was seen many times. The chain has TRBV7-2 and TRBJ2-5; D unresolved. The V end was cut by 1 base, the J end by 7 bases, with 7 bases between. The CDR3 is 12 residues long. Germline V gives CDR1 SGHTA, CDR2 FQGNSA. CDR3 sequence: CASSLEKRTQYF. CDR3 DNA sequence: TGTGCCAGCAGCTTAGAAAAGAGGACCCAGTACTTC. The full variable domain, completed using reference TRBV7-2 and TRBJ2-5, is GAGVSQSPSNKVTEKGKDVELRCDPISGHTALYWYRQSLGQGLEFLIYFQGNSAPDKSGLPSDRFSAERTGGSVSTLTIQRTQQEDSAVYLCASSLEKRTQYFGPGTRLLVL.

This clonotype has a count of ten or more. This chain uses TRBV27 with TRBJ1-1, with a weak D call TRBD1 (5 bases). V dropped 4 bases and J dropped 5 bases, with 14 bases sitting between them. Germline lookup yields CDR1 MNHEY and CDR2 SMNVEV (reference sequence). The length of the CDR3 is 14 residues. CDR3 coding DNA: TGTGCCAGCAGTTCCAGGGACGTGGGGACTGAAGCTTTCTTT. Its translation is CASSSRDVGTEAFF.

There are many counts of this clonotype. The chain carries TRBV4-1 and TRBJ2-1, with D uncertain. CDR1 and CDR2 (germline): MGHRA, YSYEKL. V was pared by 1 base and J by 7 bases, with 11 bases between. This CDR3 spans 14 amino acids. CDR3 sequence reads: CASSQASSENEQFF. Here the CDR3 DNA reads TGCGCCAGCAGCCAAGCGAGCTCCGAGAATGAGCAGTTCTTC.

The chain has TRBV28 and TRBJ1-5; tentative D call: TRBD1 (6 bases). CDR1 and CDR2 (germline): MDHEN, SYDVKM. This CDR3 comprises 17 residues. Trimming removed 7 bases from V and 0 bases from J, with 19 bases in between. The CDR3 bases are TGTGCCAGCACCACCGGGGGGGGGGCCTATAGCAATCAGCCCCAGCATTTT. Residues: CASTTGGGAYSNQPQHF.

Written as DNA, the CDR3 is TGTGCCACCAGACTAGCGGGGGCCTTCAGAGAGAATGAGCAGTTCTTC. Amino acid sequence: CATRLAGAFRENEQFF. The J gene is TRBJ2-1, the V gene TRBV19; 12 nucleotides line up with TRBD2. With V trimmed by 10 bases and J by 7 bases, 14 bases remained unmatched. Germline V gene data show CDR1 as LNHDA and CDR2 as SQIVND (reference sequence). The CDR3 loop spans 16 amino acids. The full variable domain, rest sourced from reference TRBV19 and TRBJ2-1, is DGGITQSPKYLFRKEGQNVTLSCEQNLNHDAMYWYRQDPGQGLRLIYYSQIVNDFQKGDIAEGYSVSREKKESFPLTVTSAQKNPTAFYLCATRLAGAFRENEQFFGPGTRLTVL.

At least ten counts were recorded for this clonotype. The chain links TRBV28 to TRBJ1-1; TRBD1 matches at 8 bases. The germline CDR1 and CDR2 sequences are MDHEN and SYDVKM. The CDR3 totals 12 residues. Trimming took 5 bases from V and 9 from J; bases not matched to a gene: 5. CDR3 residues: CASSLGQGQAFF. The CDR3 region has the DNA TGTGCCAGCAGTCTCGGACAGGGACAAGCTTTCTTT. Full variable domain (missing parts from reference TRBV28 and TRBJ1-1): DVKVTQSSRYLVKRTGEKVFLECVQDMDHENMFWYRQDPGLGLRLIYFSYDVKMKEKGDIPEGYSVSREKKERFSLILESASTNQTSMYLCASSLGQGQAFFGQGTRLTVV.

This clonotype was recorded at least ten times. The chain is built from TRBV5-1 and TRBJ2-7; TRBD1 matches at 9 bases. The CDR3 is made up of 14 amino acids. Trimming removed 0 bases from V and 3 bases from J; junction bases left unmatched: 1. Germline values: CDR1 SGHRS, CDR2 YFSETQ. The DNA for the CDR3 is TGCGCCAGCAGCTTGGGGGGACAGGGCTACGAGCAGTACTTC. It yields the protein CASSLGGQGYEQYF.

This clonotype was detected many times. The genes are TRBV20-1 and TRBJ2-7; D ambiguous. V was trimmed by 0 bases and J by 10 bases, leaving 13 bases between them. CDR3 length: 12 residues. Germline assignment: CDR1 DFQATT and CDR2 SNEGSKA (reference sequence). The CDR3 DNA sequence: TGCAGTGCTAGAGATGGAAGTACGATTCAGTACTTC. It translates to CSARDGSTIQYF.

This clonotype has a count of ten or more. This CDR3 is CAWRRTSGPLHF. The DNA of the CDR3 is TGTGCCTGGAGGAGGACTTCGGGACCCCTCCACTTT. The rearrangement joins TRBV30 to TRBJ1-6, with D unresolved. This CDR3 is built from 12 residues. From germline, CDR1 is GTSNPN and CDR2 SVGIG (reference sequence). Trimming cost V 3 bases and J 12 bases, with 12 bases left between them.

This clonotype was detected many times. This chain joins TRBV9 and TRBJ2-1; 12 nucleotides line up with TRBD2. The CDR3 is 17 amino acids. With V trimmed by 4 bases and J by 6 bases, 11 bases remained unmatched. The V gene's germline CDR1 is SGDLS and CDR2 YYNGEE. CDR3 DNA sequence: TGTGCCAGCAGCTTGTCTAGCGGGGGGGCCCTAGCCAATGAGCAGTTCTTC. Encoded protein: CASSLSSGGALANEQFF. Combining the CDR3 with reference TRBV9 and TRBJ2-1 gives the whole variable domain DSGVTQTPKHLITATGQRVTLRCSPRSGDLSVYWYQQSLDQGLQFLIQYYNGEERAKGNILERFSAQQFPDLHSELNLSSLELGDSALYFCASSLSSGGALANEQFFGPGTRLTVL.

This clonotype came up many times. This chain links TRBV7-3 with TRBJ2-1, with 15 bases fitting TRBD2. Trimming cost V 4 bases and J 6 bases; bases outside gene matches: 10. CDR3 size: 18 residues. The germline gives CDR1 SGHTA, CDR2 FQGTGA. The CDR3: CASSSKGLAGGLGNEQFF. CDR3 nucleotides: TGTGCCAGCAGCTCCAAGGGACTAGCGGGAGGATTGGGCAATGAGCAGTTCTTC.

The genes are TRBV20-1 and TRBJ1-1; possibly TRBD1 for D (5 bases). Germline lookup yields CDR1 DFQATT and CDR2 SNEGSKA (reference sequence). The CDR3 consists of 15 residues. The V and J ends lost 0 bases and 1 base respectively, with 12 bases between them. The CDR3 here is CSAREAKGANTEAFF. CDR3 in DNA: TGCAGTGCTAGAGAGGCTAAAGGGGCGAACACTGAAGCTTTCTTT.

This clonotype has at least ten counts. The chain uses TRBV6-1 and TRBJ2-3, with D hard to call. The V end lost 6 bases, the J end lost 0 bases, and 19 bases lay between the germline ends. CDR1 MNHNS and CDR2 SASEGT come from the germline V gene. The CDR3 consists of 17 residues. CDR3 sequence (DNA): TGTGCCAGCAGCGAACCCTGGACGGTACCTAGCACAGATACGCAGTATTTT. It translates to CASSEPWTVPSTDTQYF.

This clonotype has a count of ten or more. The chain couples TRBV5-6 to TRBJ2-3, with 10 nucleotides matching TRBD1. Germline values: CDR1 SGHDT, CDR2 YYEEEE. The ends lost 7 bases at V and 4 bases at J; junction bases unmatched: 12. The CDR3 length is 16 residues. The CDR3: CASGTDRGPRSDTQYF. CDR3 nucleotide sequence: TGTGCCAGCGGAACCGACAGGGGGCCAAGATCAGATACGCAGTATTTT.

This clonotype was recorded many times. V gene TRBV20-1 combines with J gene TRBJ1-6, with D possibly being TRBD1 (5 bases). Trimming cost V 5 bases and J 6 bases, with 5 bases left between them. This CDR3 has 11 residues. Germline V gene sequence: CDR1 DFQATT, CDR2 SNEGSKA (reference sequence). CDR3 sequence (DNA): TGCAGTGCTGGGGGTAATTCACCCCTCCACTTT. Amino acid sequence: CSAGGNSPLHF.

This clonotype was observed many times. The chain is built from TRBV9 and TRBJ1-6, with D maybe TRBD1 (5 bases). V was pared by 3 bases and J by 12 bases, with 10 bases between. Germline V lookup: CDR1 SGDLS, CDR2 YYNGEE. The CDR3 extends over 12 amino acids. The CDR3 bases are TGTGCCAGCAGCGCAGGGCCGGGACCCCTCCACTTT. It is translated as CASSAGPGPLHF.

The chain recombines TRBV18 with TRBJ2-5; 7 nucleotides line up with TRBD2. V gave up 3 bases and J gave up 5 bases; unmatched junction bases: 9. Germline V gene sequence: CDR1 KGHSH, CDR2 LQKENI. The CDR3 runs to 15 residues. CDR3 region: CASSPGLSGGETQYF. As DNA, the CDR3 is TGTGCCAGCTCACCGGGTCTCTCCGGGGGGGAGACCCAGTACTTC. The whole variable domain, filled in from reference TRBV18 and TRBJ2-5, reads NAGVMQNPRHLVRRRGQEARLRCSPMKGHSHVYWYRQLPEEGLKFMVYLQKENIIDESGMPKERFSAEFPKEGPSILRIQQVVRGDSAAYFCASSPGLSGGETQYFGPGTRLLVL.

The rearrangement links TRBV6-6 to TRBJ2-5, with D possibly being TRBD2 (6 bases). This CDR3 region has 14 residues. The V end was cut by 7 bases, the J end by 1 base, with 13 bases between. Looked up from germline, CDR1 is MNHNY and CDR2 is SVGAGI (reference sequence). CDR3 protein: CASIYGGGQETQYF. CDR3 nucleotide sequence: TGTGCCAGCATCTACGGGGGTGGCCAAGAGACCCAGTACTTC.

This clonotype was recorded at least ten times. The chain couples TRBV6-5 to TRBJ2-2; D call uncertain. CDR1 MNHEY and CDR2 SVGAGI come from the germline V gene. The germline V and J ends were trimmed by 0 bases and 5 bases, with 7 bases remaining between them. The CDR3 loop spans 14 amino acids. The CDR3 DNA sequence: TGTGCCAGCAGTTACTCGACTCTGACCGGGGAGCTGTTTTTT. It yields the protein CASSYSTLTGELFF.

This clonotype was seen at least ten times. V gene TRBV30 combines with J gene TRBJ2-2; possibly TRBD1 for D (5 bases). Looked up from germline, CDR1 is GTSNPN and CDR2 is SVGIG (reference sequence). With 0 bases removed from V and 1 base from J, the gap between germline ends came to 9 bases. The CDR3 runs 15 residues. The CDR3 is CAWSVIDRNTGELFF. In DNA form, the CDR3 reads TGTGCCTGGAGTGTAATTGACAGGAACACCGGGGAGCTGTTTTTT.

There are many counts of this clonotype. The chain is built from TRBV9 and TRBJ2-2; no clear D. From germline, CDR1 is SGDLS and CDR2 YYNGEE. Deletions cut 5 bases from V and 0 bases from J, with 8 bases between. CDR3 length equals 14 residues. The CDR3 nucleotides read TGTGCCAGCAGGGCCCATACGAACACCGGGGAGCTGTTTTTT. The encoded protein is CASRAHTNTGELFF.

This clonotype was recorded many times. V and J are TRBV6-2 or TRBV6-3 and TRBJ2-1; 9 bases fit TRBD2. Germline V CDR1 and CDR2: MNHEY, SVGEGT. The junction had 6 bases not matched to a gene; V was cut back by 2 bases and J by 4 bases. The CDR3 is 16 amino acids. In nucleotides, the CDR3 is TGTGCCAGCAGTTACGTAGCGGGAGAAGTATACAATGAGCAGTTCTTC. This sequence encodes CASSYVAGEVYNEQFF.

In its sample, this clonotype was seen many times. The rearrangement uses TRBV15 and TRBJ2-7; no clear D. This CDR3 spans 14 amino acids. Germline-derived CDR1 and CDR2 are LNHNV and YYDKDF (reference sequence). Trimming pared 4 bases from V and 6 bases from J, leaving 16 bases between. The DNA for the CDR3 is TGTGCCACCAGCAAGGTGGTGAATGGCGGCGAGCAGTACTTC. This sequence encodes CATSKVVNGGEQYF.

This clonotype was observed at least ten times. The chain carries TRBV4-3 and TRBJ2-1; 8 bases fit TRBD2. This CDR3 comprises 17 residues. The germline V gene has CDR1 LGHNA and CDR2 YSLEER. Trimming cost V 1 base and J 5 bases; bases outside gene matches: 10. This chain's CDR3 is CASSQGYKTSEHNEQFF. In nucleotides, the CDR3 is TGCGCCAGCAGCCAAGGGTATAAGACTAGCGAGCACAATGAGCAGTTCTTC.

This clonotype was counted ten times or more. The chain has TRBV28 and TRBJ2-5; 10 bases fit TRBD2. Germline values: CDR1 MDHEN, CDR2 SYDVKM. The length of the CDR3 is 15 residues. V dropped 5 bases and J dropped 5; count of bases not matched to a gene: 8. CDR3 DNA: TGTGCCAGCAGTAAACTAGCGGGGTGGTCCGAGACCCAGTACTTC. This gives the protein CASSKLAGWSETQYF.

Here the CDR3 reads CASALGTQPQHF. Here the CDR3 DNA reads TGTGCTAGTGCCTTAGGCACTCAGCCCCAGCATTTT. The gene calls are TRBV12-5 and TRBJ1-5; no clear D. This CDR3 is built from 12 residues. Between the trimmed V and J ends, which lost 7 bases and 6 bases, there was a span of 10 bases. Germline values: CDR1 LGHNT, CDR2 FRNRAP.